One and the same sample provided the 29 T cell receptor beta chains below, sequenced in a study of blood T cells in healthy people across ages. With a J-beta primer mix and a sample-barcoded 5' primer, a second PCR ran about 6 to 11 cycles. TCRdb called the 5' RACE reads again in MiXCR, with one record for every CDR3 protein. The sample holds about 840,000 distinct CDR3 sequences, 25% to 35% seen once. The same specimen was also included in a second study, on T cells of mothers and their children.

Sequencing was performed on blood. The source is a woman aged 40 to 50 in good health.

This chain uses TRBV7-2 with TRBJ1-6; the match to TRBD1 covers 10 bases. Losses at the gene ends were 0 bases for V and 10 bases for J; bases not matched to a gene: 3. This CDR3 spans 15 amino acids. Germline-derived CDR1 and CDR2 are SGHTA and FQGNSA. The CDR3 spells CASSLAQGQGSPLHF. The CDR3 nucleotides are TGTGCCAGCAGCTTAGCCCAGGGACAGGGGTCACCCCTCCACTTT.

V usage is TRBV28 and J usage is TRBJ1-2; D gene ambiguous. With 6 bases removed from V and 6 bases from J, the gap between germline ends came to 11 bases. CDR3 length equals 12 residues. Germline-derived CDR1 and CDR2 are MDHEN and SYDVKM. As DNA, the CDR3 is TGTGCCAGCAGACCCCCGAAAAATGGCTACACCTTC. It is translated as CASRPPKNGYTF.

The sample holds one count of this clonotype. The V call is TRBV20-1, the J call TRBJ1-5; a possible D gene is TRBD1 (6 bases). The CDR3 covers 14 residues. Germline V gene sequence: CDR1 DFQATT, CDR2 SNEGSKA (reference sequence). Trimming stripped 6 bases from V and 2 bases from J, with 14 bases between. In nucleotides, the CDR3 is TGCAGTGCCAGGGGCTGGAACCGCAATCAGCCCCAGCATTTT. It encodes CSARGWNRNQPQHF.

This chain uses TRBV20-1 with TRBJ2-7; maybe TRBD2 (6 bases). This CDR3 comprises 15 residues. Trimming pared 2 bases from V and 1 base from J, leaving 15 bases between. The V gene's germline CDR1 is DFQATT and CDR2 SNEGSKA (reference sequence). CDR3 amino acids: CSARRRHGGSYEQYF. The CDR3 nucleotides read TGCAGTGCTAGACGCCGACACGGAGGGTCCTACGAGCAGTACTTC.

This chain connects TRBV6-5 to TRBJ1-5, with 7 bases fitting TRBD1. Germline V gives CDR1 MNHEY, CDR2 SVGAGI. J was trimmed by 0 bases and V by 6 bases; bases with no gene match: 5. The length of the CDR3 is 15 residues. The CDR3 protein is CASRPRGHSNQPQHF. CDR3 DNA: TGTGCCAGCAGACCAAGGGGGCATAGCAATCAGCCCCAGCATTTT.

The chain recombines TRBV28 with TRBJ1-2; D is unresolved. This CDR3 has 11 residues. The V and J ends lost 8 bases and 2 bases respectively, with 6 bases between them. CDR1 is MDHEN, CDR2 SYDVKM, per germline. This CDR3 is CASGLNYGYTF. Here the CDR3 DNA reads TGTGCCAGCGGCTTAAACTATGGCTACACCTTC.

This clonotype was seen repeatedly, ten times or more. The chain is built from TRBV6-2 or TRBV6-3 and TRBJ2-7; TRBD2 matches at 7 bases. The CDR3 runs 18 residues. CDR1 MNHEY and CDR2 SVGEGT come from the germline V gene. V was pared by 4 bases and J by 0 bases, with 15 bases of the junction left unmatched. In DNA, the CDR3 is TGTGCCAGCAGTTTTCCTAGCGGTGCCCCCCTATTCTCCTACGAGCAGTACTTC. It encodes CASSFPSGAPLFSYEQYF.

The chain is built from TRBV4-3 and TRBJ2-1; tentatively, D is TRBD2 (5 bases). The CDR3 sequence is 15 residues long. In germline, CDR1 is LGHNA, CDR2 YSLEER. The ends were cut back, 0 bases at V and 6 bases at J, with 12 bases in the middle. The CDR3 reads CASSQDLTRGNEQFF. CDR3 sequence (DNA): TGCGCCAGCAGCCAAGATCTGACCCGGGGCAATGAGCAGTTCTTC.

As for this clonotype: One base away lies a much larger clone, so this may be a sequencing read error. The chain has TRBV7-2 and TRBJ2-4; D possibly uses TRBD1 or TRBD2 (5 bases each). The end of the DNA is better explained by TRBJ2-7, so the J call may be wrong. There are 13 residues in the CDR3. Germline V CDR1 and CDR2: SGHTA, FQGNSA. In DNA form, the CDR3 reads TGTGCCAGCAGCCTCCGGGACCCAGGCGAGCAGTACTTC. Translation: CASSLRDPGEQYF.

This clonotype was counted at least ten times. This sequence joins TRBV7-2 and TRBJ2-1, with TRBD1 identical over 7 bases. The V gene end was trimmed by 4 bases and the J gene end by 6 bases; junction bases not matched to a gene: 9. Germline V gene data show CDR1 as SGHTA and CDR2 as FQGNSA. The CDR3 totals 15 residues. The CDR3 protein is CASSSDRTRGNEQFF. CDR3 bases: TGTGCCAGCAGCTCGGACAGGACCAGGGGCAATGAGCAGTTCTTC.

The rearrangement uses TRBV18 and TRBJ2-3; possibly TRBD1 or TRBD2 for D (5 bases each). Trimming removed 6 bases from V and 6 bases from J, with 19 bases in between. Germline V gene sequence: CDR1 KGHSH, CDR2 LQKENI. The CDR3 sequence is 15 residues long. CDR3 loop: CASSAARGRRDTQYF. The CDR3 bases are TGTGCCAGCTCTGCAGCGAGGGGCCGACGGGATACGCAGTATTTT.

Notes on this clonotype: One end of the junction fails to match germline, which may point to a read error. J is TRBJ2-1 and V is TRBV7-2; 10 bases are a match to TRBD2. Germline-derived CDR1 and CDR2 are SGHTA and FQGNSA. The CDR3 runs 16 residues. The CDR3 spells CAGRNAGTSVYNEQFF. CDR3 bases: TGTGCCGGCAGAAACGCCGGGACTAGCGTCTACAATGAGCAGTTCTTC.

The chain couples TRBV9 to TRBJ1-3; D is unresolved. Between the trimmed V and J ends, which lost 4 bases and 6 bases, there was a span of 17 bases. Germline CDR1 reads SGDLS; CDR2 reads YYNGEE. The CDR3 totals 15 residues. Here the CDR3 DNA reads TGTGCCAGCAGCAAGACGGCAGACGCTACAAACACCATATATTTT. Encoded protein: CASSKTADATNTIYF.

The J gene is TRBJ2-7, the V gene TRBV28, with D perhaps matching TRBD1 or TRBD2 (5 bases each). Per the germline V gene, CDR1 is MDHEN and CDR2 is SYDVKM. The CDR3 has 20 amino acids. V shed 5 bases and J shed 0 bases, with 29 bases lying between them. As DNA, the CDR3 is TGTGCCAGCAGTCTATTTGGGGGATCGACAGATCTCCGAGACTCCTACGAGCAGTACTTC. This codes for CASSLFGGSTDLRDSYEQYF.

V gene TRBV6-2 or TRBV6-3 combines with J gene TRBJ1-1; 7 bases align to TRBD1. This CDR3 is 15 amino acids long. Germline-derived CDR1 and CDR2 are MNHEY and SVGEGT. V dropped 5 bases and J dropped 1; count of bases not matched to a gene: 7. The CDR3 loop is CASSNRQGTNTEAFF. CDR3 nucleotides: TGTGCCAGCAGTAACAGACAGGGTACGAACACTGAAGCTTTCTTT.

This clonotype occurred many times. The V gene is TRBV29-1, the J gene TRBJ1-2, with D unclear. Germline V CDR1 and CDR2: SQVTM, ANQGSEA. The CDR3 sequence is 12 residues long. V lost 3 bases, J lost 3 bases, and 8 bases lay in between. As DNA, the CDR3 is TGCAGCGTTGACCCCCGGGACTATGGCTACACCTTC. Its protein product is CSVDPRDYGYTF.

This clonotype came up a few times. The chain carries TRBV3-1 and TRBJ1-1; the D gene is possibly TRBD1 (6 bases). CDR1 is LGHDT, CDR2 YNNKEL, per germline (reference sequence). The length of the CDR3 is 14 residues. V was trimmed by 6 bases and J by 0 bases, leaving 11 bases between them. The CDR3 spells CASRLGQMNTEAFF. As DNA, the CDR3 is TGTGCCAGCAGATTGGGACAAATGAACACTGAAGCTTTCTTT.

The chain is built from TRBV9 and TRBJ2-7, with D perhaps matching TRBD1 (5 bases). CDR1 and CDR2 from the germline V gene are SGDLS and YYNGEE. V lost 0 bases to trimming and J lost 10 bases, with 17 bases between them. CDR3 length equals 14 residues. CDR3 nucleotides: TGTGCCAGCAGCGTAGATTCAGGGATCAACACCCAGTACTTC. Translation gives CASSVDSGINTQYF.

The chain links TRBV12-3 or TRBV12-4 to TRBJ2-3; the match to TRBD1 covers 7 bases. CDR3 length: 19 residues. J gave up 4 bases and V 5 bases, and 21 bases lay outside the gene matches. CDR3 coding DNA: TGTGCCAGCAGTGACCGGAGAAGGGGGCTGCAACATAGCGCAGATACGCAGTATTTT. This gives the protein CASSDRRRGLQHSADTQYF.

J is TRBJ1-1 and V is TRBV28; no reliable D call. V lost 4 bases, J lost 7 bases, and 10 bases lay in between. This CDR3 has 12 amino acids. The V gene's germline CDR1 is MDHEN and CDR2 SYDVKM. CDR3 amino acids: CASSSLHGEAFF. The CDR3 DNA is TGTGCCAGCAGTTCCCTACATGGTGAAGCTTTCTTT.

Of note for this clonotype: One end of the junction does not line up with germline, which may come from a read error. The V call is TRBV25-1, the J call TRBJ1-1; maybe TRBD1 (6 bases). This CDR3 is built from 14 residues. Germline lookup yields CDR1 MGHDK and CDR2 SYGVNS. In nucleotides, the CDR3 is TGTGCCGGCAGGAAAGGGGGGAAGAACACTGAAGCTTTCTTT. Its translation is CAGRKGGKNTEAFF.

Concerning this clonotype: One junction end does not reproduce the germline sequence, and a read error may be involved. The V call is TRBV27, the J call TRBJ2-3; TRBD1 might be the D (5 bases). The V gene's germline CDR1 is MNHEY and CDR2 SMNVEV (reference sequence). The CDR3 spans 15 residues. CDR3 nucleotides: TGTGTCAGCAGTCCCTTCATTCAGCAGGGAGATACGCAGTATTTT. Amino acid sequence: CVSSPFIQQGDTQYF.

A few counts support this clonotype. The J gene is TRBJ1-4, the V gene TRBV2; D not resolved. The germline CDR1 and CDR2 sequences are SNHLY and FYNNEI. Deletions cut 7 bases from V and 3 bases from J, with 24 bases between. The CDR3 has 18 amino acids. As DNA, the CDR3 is TGTGCCAGCACTACATACGGGCCCACCCCAAGGTCTAATGAAAAACTGTTTTTT. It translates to CASTTYGPTPRSNEKLFF.

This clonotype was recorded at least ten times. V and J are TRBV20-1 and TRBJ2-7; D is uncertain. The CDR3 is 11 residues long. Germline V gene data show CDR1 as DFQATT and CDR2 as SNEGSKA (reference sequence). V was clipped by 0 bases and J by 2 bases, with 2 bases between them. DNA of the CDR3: TGCAGTGCTAGAGACACCTACGAGCAGTACTTC. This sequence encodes CSARDTYEQYF.

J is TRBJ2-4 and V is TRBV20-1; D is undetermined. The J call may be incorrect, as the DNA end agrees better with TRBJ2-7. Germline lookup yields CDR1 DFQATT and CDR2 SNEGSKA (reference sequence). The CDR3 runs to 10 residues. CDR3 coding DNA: TGCAGTGCCTACGGGTACGAGCAGTACTTC. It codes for CSAYGYEQYF.

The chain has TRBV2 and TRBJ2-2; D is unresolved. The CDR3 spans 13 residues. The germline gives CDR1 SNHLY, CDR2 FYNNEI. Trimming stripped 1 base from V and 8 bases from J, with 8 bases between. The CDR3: CASSEESLGELFF. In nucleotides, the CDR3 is TGTGCCAGCAGTGAAGAGAGTTTAGGGGAGCTGTTTTTT.

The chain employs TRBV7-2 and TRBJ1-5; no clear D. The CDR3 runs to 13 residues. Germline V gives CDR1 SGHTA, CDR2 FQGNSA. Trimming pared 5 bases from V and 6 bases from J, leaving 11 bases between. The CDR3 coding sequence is TGTGCCAGCAGCCGAACTTCGGGTCAGCCCCAGCATTTT. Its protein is CASSRTSGQPQHF. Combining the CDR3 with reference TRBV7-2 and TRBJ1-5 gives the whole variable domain GAGVSQSPSNKVTEKGKDVELRCDPISGHTALYWYRQSLGQGLEFLIYFQGNSAPDKSGLPSDRFSAERTGGSVSTLTIQRTQQEDSAVYLCASSRTSGQPQHFGDGTRLSIL.

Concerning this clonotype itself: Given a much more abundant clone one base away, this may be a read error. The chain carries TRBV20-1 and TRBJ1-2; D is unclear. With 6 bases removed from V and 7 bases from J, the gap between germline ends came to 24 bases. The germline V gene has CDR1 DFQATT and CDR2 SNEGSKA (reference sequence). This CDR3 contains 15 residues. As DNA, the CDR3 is TGCAGTGCCCTCCCCCGCAGCCTCCTTTCCTTTGGCTACACCTTC. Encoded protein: CSALPRSLLSFGYTF.

The CDR3 nucleotides read TGTGCCAGCAGCTTAGACCAGCAGCCCCAGCATTTT. Translating it yields CASSLDQQPQHF. J is TRBJ1-5 and V is TRBV7-9; the D is unclear. With 1 base removed from V and 7 bases from J, the gap between germline ends came to 5 bases. The CDR3 has 12 residues. CDR1 and CDR2 (germline): SEHNR, FQNEAQ (reference sequence).